This TCR beta chain was retrieved from a study of human T cells and chemical hapten exposure. Time point denoted: pre-sensitization, week 0. Treatment defined: therapeutic diphenylcyclopropenone sensitization with weekly scalp DPC. Each CDR3 protein gets one entry after TCRdb re-called the RACE reads with MiXCR. The data contain some 59,000 distinct CDR3 sequences, over 9% of them singletons. This CDR3 has 14 amino acids. Trimming pared 3 bases from V and 4 bases from J, leaving 11 bases between. Germline V gene sequence: CDR1 SEHNR, CDR2 FQNEAQ (reference sequence). The V gene is TRBV7-9, the J gene TRBJ2-3, with D uncertain. This clonotype was obtained from a woman in her thirties or forties with alopecia areata. Some clones in this sample may be carry-over from other donors' samples. The sequenced sample was whole blood, obtained in connection with sensitization to the hapten diphenylcyclopropenone (DPC). The CDR3 coding sequence is TGTGCCAGCAGCTTCAAAGGGCTCGCAGATACGCAGTATTTT. It codes for CASSFKGLADTQYF.